The TCR beta chain under discussion was sequenced for a study of monozygotic twins with inflammatory bowel disease. Findings and caveats of the study: Those with IBD had lower TCRbeta diversity (inverse Simpson) than their healthy co-twins did.

Both the TCRalpha cDNA and the TCRbeta cDNA were taken through two nested PCRs, lasting around 15 and 10 cycles. TCRdb re-called the 5' RACE reads and gives one entry per CDR3 protein, without DNA. The table lists some 440,000 distinct CDR3 sequences. With respect to this clonotype: Its antigen is still unknown.

The CDR3 sequence is 11 residues long. Germline-derived CDR1 and CDR2 are DFQATT and SNEGSKA (reference sequence). The authors isolated total RNA from whole blood without sorting T cells. The sequenced sample was blood. The source of this sequence is a human donor with ulcerative colitis or Crohn's disease, or a healthy co-twin of an affected twin (not recorded which). The J gene is TRBJ2-5, the V gene TRBV20-1; the D gene TCRdb calls, TRBD1, cannot be checked with no DNA. CDR3 sequence reads: CSADRQETQYF.